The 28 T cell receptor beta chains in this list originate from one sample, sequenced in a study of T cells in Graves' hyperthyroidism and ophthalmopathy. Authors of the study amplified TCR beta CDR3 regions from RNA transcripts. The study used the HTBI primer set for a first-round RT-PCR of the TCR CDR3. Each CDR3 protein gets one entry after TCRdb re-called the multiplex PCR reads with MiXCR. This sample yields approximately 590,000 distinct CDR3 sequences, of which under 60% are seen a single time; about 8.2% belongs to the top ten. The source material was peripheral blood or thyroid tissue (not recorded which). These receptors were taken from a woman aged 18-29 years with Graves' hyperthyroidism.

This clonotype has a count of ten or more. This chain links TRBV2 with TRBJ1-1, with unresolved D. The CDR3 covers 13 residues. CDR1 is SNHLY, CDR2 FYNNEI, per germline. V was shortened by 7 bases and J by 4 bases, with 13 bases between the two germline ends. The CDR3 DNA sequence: TGTGCCAGCATGGCCAGGCTGGGCACTGAAGCTTTCTTT. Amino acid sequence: CASMARLGTEAFF.

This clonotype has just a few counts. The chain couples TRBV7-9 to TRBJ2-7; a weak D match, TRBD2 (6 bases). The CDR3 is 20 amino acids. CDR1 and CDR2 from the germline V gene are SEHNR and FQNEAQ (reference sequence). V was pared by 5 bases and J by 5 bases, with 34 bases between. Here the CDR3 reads CASSPPPGIRHHVWGDEQYF. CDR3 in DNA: TGTGCCAGCAGCCCACCCCCAGGGATTAGACACCATGTCTGGGGGGACGAGCAGTACTTC.

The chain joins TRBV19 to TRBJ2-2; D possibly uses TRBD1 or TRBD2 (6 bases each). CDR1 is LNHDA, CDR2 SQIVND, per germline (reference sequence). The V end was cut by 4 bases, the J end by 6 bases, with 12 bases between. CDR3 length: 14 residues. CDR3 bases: TGTGCCAGTAGTAAGGGGGGTAACGCCGGGGAGCTGTTTTTT. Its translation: CASSKGGNAGELFF.

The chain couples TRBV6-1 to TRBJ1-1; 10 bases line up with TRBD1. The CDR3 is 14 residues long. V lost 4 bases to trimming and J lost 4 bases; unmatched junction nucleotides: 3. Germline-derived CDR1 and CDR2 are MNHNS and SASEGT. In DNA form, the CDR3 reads TGTGCCAGCAGTGGGGACAGGGGAGGCACTGAAGCTTTCTTT. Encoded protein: CASSGDRGGTEAFF.

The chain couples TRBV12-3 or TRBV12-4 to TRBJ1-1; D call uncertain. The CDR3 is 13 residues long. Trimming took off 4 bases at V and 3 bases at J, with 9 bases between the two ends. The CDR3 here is CASSSITYTEAFF. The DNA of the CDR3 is TGTGCCAGCAGTTCAATTACCTACACTGAAGCTTTCTTT.

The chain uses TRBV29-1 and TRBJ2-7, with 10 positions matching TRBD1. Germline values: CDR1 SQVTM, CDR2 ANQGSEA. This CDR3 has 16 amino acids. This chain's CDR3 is CASSPGDRGPRAEQYF. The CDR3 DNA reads TGCGCCAGCAGCCCTGGGGACAGGGGACCTAGGGCCGAGCAGTACTTC.

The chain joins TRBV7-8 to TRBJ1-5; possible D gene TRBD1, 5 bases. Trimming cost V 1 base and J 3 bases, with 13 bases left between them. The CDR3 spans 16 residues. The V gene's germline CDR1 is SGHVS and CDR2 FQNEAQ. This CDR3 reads CASSLEGAVSNQPQHF. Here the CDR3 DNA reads TGTGCCAGCAGCTTAGAAGGGGCAGTCTCCAATCAGCCCCAGCATTTT.

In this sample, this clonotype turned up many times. The CDR3 DNA reads TGTGCCAGCACGAGACAGGGGGGTCAGCCCCAGCATTTT. Protein sequence: CASTRQGGQPQHF. The gene calls are TRBV7-2 and TRBJ1-5; 9 bases are shared with TRBD1. J gave up 6 bases and V 7 bases, and 4 bases lay outside the gene matches. CDR3 length: 13 residues. CDR1 SGHTA and CDR2 FQGNSA come from the germline V gene.

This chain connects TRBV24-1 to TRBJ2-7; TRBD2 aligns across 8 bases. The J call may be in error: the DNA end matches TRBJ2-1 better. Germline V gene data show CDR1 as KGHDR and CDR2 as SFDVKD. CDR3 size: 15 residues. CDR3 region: CATSDPGTSQDEQFF. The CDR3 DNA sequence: TGTGCCACCAGTGATCCCGGGACTAGTCAGGATGAGCAGTTCTTC.

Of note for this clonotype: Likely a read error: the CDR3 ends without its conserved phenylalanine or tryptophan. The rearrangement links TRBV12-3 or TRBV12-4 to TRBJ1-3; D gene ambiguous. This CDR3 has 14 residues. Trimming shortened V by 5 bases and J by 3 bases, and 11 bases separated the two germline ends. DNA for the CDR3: TGTGCCAGCAGTGCCGGGGATGATGGAAACACCATATATTCT. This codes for CASSAGDDGNTIYS.

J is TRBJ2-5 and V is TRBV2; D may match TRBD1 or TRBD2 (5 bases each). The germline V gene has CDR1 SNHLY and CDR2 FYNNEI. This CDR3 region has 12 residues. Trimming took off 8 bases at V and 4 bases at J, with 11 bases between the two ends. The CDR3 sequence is CASVRDAETQYF. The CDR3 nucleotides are TGTGCCAGCGTCCGGGACGCAGAGACCCAGTACTTC. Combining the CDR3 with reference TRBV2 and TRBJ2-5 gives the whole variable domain EPEVTQTPSHQVTQMGQEVILRCVPISNHLYFYWYRQILGQKVEFLVSFYNNEISEKSEIFDDQFSVERPDGSNFTLKIRSTKLEDSAMYFCASVRDAETQYFGPGTRLLVL.

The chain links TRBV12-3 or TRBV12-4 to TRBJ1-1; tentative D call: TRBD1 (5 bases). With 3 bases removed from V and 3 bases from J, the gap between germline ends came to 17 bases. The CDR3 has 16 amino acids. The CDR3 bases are TGTGCCAGCAGTTTCAACACCGCTGCGGGGGACACTGAAGCTTTCTTT. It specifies CASSFNTAAGDTEAFF.

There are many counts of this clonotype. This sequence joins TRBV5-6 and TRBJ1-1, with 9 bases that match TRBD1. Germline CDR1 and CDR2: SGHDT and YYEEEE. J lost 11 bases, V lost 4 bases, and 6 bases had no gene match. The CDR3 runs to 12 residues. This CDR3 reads CASSIDRGRAFF. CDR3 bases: TGTGCCAGCAGCATCGACAGGGGGAGGGCTTTCTTT.

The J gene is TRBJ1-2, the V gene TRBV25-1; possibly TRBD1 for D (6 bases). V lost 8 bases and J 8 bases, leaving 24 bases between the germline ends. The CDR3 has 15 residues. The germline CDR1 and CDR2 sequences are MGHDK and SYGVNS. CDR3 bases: TGTGCCAGCTCACCGCAGACTTCCAGGGGCAGCGGCTACACCTTC. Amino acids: CASSPQTSRGSGYTF.

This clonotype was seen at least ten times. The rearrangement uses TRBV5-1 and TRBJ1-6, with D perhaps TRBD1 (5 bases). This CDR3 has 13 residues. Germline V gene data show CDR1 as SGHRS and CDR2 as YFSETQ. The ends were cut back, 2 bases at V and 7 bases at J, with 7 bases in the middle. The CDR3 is CASSFEGNSPLHF. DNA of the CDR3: TGCGCCAGCAGCTTCGAGGGGAATTCACCCCTCCACTTT. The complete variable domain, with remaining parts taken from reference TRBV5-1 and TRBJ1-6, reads KAGVTQTPRYLIKTRGQQVTLSCSPISGHRSVSWYQQTPGQGLQFLFEYFSETQRNKGNFPGRFSGRQFSNSRSEMNVSTLELGDSALYLCASSFEGNSPLHFGNGTRLTVT.

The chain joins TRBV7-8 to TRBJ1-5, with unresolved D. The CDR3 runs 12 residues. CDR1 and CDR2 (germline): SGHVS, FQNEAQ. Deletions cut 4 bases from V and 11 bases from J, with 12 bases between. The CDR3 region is CASSSPGASQHF. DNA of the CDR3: TGTGCCAGCAGCTCTCCCGGTGCTTCCCAGCATTTT.

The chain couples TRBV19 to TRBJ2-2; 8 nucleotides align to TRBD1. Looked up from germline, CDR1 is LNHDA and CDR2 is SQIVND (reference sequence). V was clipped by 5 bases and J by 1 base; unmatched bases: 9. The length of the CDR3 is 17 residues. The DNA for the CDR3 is TGTGCCAGTAGTCATGCTCAAGGACAGGGGAACACCGGGGAGCTGTTTTTT. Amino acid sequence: CASSHAQGQGNTGELFF.

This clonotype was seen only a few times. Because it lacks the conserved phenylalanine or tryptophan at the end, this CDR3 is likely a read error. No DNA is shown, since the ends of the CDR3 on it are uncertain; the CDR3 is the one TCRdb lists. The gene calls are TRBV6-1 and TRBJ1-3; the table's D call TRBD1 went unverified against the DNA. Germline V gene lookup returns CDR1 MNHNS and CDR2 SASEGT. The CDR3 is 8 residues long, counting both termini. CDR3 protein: CASSPGYS.

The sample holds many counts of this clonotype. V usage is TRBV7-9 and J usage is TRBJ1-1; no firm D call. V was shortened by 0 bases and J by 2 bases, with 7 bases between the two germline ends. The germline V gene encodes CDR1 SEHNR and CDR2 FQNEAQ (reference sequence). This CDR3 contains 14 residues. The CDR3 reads CASSLANSNTEAFF. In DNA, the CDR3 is TGTGCCAGCAGCTTAGCGAACAGCAACACTGAAGCTTTCTTT.

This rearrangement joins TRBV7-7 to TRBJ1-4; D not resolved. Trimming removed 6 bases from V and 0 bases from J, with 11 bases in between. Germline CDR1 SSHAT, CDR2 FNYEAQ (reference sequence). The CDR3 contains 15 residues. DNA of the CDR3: TGTGCCAGCAGTCCAACAGACGCAACTAATGAAAAACTGTTTTTT. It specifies CASSPTDATNEKLFF.

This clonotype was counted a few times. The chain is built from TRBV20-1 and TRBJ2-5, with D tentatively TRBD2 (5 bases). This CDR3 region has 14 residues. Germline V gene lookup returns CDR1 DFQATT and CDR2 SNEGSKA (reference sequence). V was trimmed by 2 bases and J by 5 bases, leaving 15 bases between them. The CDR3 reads CSARSPGMGETQYF. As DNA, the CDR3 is TGCAGTGCTAGATCGCCGGGAATGGGGGAGACCCAGTACTTC.

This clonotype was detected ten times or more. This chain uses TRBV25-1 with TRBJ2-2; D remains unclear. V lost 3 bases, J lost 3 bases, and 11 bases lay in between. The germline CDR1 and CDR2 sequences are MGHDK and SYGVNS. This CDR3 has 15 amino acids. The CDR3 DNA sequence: TGTGCCAGCAGTGACGTTTGGGGTTACACCGGGGAGCTGTTTTTT. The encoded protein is CASSDVWGYTGELFF.

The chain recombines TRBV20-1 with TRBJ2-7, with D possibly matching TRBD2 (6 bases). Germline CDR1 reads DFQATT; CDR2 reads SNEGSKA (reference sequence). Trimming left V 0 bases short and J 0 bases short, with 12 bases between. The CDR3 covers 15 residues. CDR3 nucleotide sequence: TGCAGTGCTAGAGACGGGAGTCACAGCTCCTACGAGCAGTACTTC. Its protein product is CSARDGSHSSYEQYF.

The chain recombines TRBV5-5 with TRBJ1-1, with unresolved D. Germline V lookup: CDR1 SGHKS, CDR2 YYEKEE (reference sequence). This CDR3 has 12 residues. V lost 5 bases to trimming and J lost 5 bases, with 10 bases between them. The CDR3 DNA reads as TGTGCCAGCAGACCTGACTGGACTGAAGCTTTCTTT. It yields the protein CASRPDWTEAFF.

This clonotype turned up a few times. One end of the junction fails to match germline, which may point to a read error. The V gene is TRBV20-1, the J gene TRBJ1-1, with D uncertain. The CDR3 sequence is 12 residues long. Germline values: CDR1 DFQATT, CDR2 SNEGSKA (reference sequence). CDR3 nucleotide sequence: TGCAGTGCTGGAGAAGACGGCACTGAAGCTTTCTTT. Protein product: CSAGEDGTEAFF.

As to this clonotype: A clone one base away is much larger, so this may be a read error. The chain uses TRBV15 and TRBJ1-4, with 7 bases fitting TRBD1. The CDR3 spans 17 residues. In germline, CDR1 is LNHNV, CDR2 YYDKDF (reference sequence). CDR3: CSTSRDYLQTGSEKLFF. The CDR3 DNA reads TGTTCCACCAGCAGAGATTATCTGCAGACAGGGAGTGAAAAACTGTTTTTT.

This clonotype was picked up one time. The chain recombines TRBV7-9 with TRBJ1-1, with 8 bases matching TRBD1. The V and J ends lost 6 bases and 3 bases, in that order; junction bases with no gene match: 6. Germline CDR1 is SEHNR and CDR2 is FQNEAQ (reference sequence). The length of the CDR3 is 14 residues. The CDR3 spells CASSFRTGHTEAFF. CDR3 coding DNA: TGTGCCAGCAGTTTTCGGACAGGGCACACTGAAGCTTTCTTT. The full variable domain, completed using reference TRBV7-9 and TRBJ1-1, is DTGVSQNPRHKITKRGQNVTFRCDPISEHNRLYWYRQTLGQGPEFLTYFQNEAQLEKSRLLSDRFSAERPKGSFSTLEIQRTEQGDSAMYLCASSFRTGHTEAFFGQGTRLTVV.

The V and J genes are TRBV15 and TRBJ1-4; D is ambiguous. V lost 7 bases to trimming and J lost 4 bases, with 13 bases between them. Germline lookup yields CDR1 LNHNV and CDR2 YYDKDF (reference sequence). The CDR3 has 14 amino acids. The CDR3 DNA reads TGTGCCACCAAGTTCGGTGGGATTAATGAAAAACTGTTTTTT. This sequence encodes CATKFGGINEKLFF.